This T cell receptor beta chain was identified during a study of T cell responses to AZD1222 COVID-19 vaccine. Clones were read by immunoSEQ multiplex PCR, and TCRdb kept only the in-frame ones, dropping some. The sample includes about 170,000 clones, over 85% of them seen just once. Between the trimmed V and J ends, which lost 5 bases and 4 bases, there was a span of 6 bases. CDR3 length equals 12 residues. V usage is TRBV12-3 or TRBV12-4 and J usage is TRBJ1-3; the D is unclear. Sequencing used peripheral blood, obtained on day 0 of AZD1222 vaccination. The sequence was obtained from an adult in good health. The CDR3 sequence: CASSAGGNTIYF. The DNA for the CDR3 is TGTGCCAGCAGTGCCGGAGGAAACACCATATATTTT.